These 5 T cell receptor beta chains share one sample of origin, sequenced in a study of cytomegalovirus exposure and HLA in healthy donors. Both 60 Vbeta primers and 13 Jbeta primers went into the PCR. Repertoires were generated with immunoSEQ multiplex PCR, while TCRdb's copy carries only in-frame clones and drops some. The table lists a few hundred thousand clones, roughly two thirds of them singletons. The sample taken for sequencing was PBMCs. These receptors were collected from a female donor in good health and CMV-seronegative.

The rearrangement links TRBV10-3 to TRBJ1-5, with D perhaps TRBD1 (6 bases). With 6 bases removed from V and 3 bases from J, the gap between germline ends came to 15 bases. CDR3 size: 15 residues. From germline, CDR1 is ENHRY and CDR2 SYGVKD. Written as DNA, the CDR3 is TGTGCCATCAGATCCTCCGGGGACAACAATCAGCCCCAGCATTTT. This codes for CAIRSSGDNNQPQHF.

This clone has just a few counts. The chain couples TRBV10-3 to TRBJ2-7, with D possibly being TRBD2 (5 bases). Between the trimmed V and J ends, which lost 8 bases and 0 bases, there was a span of 11 bases. The CDR3 is 13 residues long. Germline lookup yields CDR1 ENHRY and CDR2 SYGVKD. The CDR3 is CAIGAGVSYEQYF. Here the CDR3 DNA reads TGTGCCATCGGAGCCGGGGTCTCCTACGAGCAGTACTTC.

This clone was detected a few times. The chain combines TRBV2 with TRBJ2-7, with TRBD2 matching 9 bases. The CDR3 is 15 residues long. CDR1 and CDR2 (germline): SNHLY, FYNNEI. V shed 2 bases, J shed 1 base, and the junction held 3 bases outside the gene matches. The CDR3 nucleotides read TGTGCCAGCAGTGAAATTAGCGGGGGTTCCTACGAGCAGTACTTC. It encodes CASSEISGGSYEQYF. The variable domain in full, completed from reference TRBV2 and TRBJ2-7, reads EPEVTQTPSHQVTQMGQEVILRCVPISNHLYFYWYRQILGQKVEFLVSFYNNEISEKSEIFDDQFSVERPDGSNFTLKIRSTKLEDSAMYFCASSEISGGSYEQYFGPGTRLTVT.

The chain uses TRBV12-5 and TRBJ1-1; 9 bases align to TRBD1. Germline V lookup: CDR1 LGHNT, CDR2 FRNRAP. The length of the CDR3 is 16 residues. V dropped 2 bases and J dropped 5; count of bases not matched to a gene: 9. The CDR3 region is CASGLKGLTGGTEAFF. The DNA of the CDR3 is TGTGCTAGTGGTTTGAAGGGTTTGACAGGGGGGACTGAAGCTTTCTTT. Using reference TRBV12-5 and TRBJ1-1 for the parts outside the CDR3, the full variable domain is DARVTQTPRHKVTEMGQEVTMRCQPILGHNTVFWYRQTMMQGLELLAYFRNRAPLDDSGMPKDRFSAEMPDATLATLKIQPSEPRDSAVYFCASGLKGLTGGTEAFFGQGTRLTVV.

This clone has more than one count but fewer than ten. The V and J genes are TRBV27 and TRBJ1-1; 8 bases are shared with TRBD1. The CDR3 sequence is 16 residues long. V dropped 2 bases and J dropped 0; count of bases not matched to a gene: 5. Looked up from germline, CDR1 is MNHEY and CDR2 is SMNVEV (reference sequence). The CDR3 nucleotides are TGTGCCAGCAGTTTAAGGGCAGGGGGCGTGAACACTGAAGCTTTCTTT. Protein sequence: CASSLRAGGVNTEAFF.